The TCR beta chain described here comes from a study of shared clonotypes between healthy human individuals. Study-wide findings and caveats: Non-shared clonotypes had lower generation probabilities than those shared by all four donors.

Produced via immunoSEQ multiplex PCR; TCRdb's table is partial and in-frame only. The data contain 2 million to 2.5 million clones, approximately 93% of them singletons. This CDR3 is built from 16 residues. V shed 5 bases and J 2 bases; nucleotides not matched to a gene: 10. The V gene's germline CDR1 is MNHEY and CDR2 SMNVEV (reference sequence). In the CD4+ fraction, cells were divided into CD45RA+ naive and CD45RA-negative memory subsets. As concerns this clone: Its antigen is as yet unknown.

The J gene is TRBJ1-2, the V gene TRBV27; 8 bases align to TRBD1. The source of this sequence is a young man in good health. Some clones in this sample may be carry-over from other donors' samples. Sample: naive CD4+ T cells from PBMCs. Described subset: CD45RA+ positively selected. The CDR3 coding sequence is TGTGCCAGCAGTCCCAGACAGGGGAAAAGAAACTATGGCTACACCTTC. As protein: CASSPRQGKRNYGYTF.